Shown below are 22 T cell receptor beta chains from a single sample sequenced in a study of OX40 agonist ivuxolimab in advanced cancers. Assay used: immunoSEQ multiplex PCR; TCRdb lists only in-frame clones, some missing. The table shows 45,000 to 55,000 clones, with 94% occurring only once. The input for sequencing was CD4+ or CD8+ T cells sorted from blood, taken in a trial of the OX40 agonist ivuxolimab. The receptor source for this set is an adult with an advanced solid tumor such as melanoma, head and neck, liver or kidney cancer.

The V call is TRBV5-1, the J call TRBJ2-1, with 8 positions matching TRBD2. Trimming at V came to 2 bases and at J to 2 bases, leaving 6 bases not matched to a gene. This CDR3 is 16 amino acids long. Germline V gives CDR1 SGHRS, CDR2 YFSETQ. CDR3 loop: CASSFTPGLAYNEQFF. The CDR3 nucleotides are TGCGCCAGCAGCTTCACTCCGGGACTAGCCTACAATGAGCAGTTCTTC.

The rearrangement links TRBV21-1 to TRBJ2-1. TRBV21-1 is marked as a pseudogene. The CDR3 sequence is 11 residues long. The CDR3 DNA reads as TGTGCCAGCAGCAGGAAAGTTGAGCAGTTCTTC. Translating it yields CASSRKVEQFF.

The count of this clone is one. The chain is built from TRBV9 and TRBJ2-5; 7 nucleotides match TRBD1. With 3 bases clipped from V and 5 bases from J, the junction kept 4 bases outside the gene matches. The CDR3 covers 13 residues. Germline V CDR1 and CDR2: SGDLS, YYNGEE. The CDR3 here is CASSGGGLETQYF. The CDR3 DNA follows: TGTGCCAGCAGCGGAGGGGGCCTTGAGACCCAGTACTTC.

This sequence joins TRBV5-1 and TRBJ2-1, with 8 bases identical to TRBD2. Germline V gene data show CDR1 as SGHRS and CDR2 as YFSETQ. CDR3 length equals 15 residues. V lost 0 bases and J lost 2; bases outside the gene matches: 1. CDR3 sequence: CASSLAGGAYNEQFF. CDR3 DNA sequence: TGCGCCAGCAGCTTGGCCGGGGGGGCCTACAATGAGCAGTTCTTC.

Points on this clone: The germline gene is not matched at one end of the junction; a read error may be the cause. This chain uses TRBV7-3 with TRBJ2-1, with D perhaps matching TRBD1 (8 bases). Per the germline V gene, CDR1 is SGHTA and CDR2 is FQGTGA. The CDR3 has 13 residues. The CDR3 sequence: CASSITGGDEQFF. DNA for the CDR3: TGTGCCAGCAGCATAACAGGGGGGGATGAGCAGTTCTTC. Based on the CDR3 plus reference TRBV7-3 and TRBJ2-1, the full variable domain is GAGVSQTPSNKVTEKGKYVELRCDPISGHTALYWYRQSLGQGPEFLIYFQGTGAADDSGLPNDRFFAVRPEGSVSTLKIQRTERGDSAVYLCASSITGGDEQFFGPGTRLTVL.

V usage is TRBV14 and J usage is TRBJ2-2, with D perhaps TRBD2 (5 bases). The CDR3 spans 13 residues. Trimming pared 3 bases from V and 8 bases from J, leaving 10 bases between. Germline-derived CDR1 and CDR2 are SGHDN and FVKESK. The CDR3 DNA is TGTGCCAGCAGCCATCTTAGCGATGGGGAGCTGTTTTTT. Translated: CASSHLSDGELFF.

The chain uses TRBV13 and TRBJ2-5, with no clear D. Germline V gives CDR1 PRHDT, CDR2 FYEKMQ (reference sequence). V was cut by 5 bases and J by 5 bases, with 12 bases left in between. The CDR3 covers 13 residues. The CDR3 sequence is CASSMWLSETQYF. The CDR3, as DNA: TGTGCCAGCAGCATGTGGCTTTCGGAGACCCAGTACTTC.

The chain joins TRBV10-3 to TRBJ2-7; D perhaps matches TRBD1 (5 bases). Germline values: CDR1 ENHRY, CDR2 SYGVKD. The CDR3 runs to 14 residues. V shed 3 bases and J shed 7 bases, with 16 bases lying between them. DNA of the CDR3: TGTGCCATCAGTGAAACGGTGAACCCAGGGGAGCAGTACTTC. Amino acids: CAISETVNPGEQYF.

This sequence joins TRBV19 and TRBJ2-7; 11 bases match TRBD2. Germline assignment: CDR1 LNHDA and CDR2 SQIVND (reference sequence). CDR3 length: 15 residues. V was pared by 7 bases and J by 1 base, with 6 bases of the junction left unmatched. The CDR3 reads CASTPGTSGSYEQYF. The DNA for the CDR3 is TGTGCCAGTACCCCGGGGACTAGCGGTTCCTACGAGCAGTACTTC. Variable domain in full (rest from reference TRBV19 and TRBJ2-7): DGGITQSPKYLFRKEGQNVTLSCEQNLNHDAMYWYRQDPGQGLRLIYYSQIVNDFQKGDIAEGYSVSREKKESFPLTVTSAQKNPTAFYLCASTPGTSGSYEQYFGPGTRLTVT.

V gene TRBV7-9 combines with J gene TRBJ1-1; TRBD1 might be the D (5 bases). The CDR3 contains 11 residues. The ends were cut back, 4 bases at V and 8 bases at J, with 8 bases in the middle. CDR1 is SEHNR, CDR2 FQNEAQ, per germline (reference sequence). In DNA, the CDR3 is TGTGCCAGCAGCTCCGGGACGGAAGCTTTCTTT. Encoded protein: CASSSGTEAFF.

V and J are TRBV19 and TRBJ2-2, with 9 bases that match TRBD2. CDR3 length: 16 residues. J was trimmed by 5 bases and V by 4 bases; bases with no gene match: 8. Germline V gives CDR1 LNHDA, CDR2 SQIVND (reference sequence). In DNA, the CDR3 is TGTGCCAGTAGTACGTTAGCGGGAGTAGGGACCGGGGAGCTGTTTTTT. This encodes CASSTLAGVGTGELFF. Looking up the rest from reference TRBV19 and TRBJ2-2 gives the full variable domain: DGGITQSPKYLFRKEGQNVTLSCEQNLNHDAMYWYRQDPGQGLRLIYYSQIVNDFQKGDIAEGYSVSREKKESFPLTVTSAQKNPTAFYLCASSTLAGVGTGELFFGEGSRLTVL.

V is TRBV30 and J is TRBJ2-1; the match to TRBD2 covers 8 bases. The germline gives CDR1 GTSNPN, CDR2 SVGIG (reference sequence). The CDR3 sequence is 15 residues long. Germline trimming cut 1 base from V and 6 bases from J; bases unmatched to any gene: 8. CDR3 residues: CAWSDSGRSSNEQFF. CDR3 bases: TGTGCCTGGAGTGACAGCGGGAGATCTTCCAATGAGCAGTTCTTC.

The chain uses TRBV19 and TRBJ2-1, with D tentatively TRBD1 (5 bases). Looked up from germline, CDR1 is LNHDA and CDR2 is SQIVND (reference sequence). Between the trimmed V and J ends, which lost 10 bases and 6 bases, there was a span of 19 bases. The length of the CDR3 is 14 residues. The DNA of the CDR3 is TGTGCCACCTCCCACGGACAAAAACTCAATGAGCAGTTCTTC. Residues: CATSHGQKLNEQFF.

The chain joins TRBV7-8 to TRBJ2-5; the match to TRBD2 covers 7 bases. The J call may not be correct, given that the DNA end is closer to TRBJ2-7. The germline gives CDR1 SGHVS, CDR2 FQNEAQ. The CDR3 extends over 14 amino acids. The CDR3 DNA sequence: TGTGCCAGCAGCCTTTGGAGCGGGGCCTACGAGCAGTACTTC. It translates to CASSLWSGAYEQYF.

This chain uses TRBV7-9 with TRBJ2-7; tentatively, D is TRBD2 (5 bases). V lost 8 bases and J 0 bases, leaving 8 bases between the germline ends. The CDR3 extends over 12 amino acids. Germline values: CDR1 SEHNR, CDR2 FQNEAQ (reference sequence). CDR3 sequence (DNA): TGTGCCAGCTCCGGGGACTCCTACGAGCAGTACTTC. It codes for CASSGDSYEQYF.

Notes on this clone: Additional DNA sequences in this sample encode the identical CDR3. This rearrangement joins TRBV19 to TRBJ1-1, with D unclear. The V gene lost 1 base and the J gene lost 0 bases, with 6 bases spanning the gap. Germline CDR1 and CDR2: LNHDA and SQIVND (reference sequence). The CDR3 is 14 amino acids. CDR3 sequence reads: CASSIGALNTEAFF. The CDR3 DNA sequence: TGTGCCAGTAGTATAGGAGCTTTGAACACTGAAGCTTTCTTT.

As DNA, the CDR3 is TGTGCCAGCAGTCCTATCTTCTCAGGTCCCGCGAACACCGGGGAGCTGTTTTTT. Translation: CASSPIFSGPANTGELFF. V usage is TRBV27 and J usage is TRBJ2-2; D is unclear. Germline values: CDR1 MNHEY, CDR2 SMNVEV (reference sequence). The V and J ends lost 5 bases and 0 bases respectively, with 19 bases between them. This CDR3 contains 18 residues.

The chain has TRBV5-6 and TRBJ2-7; unclear D gene. Germline V gene data show CDR1 as SGHDT and CDR2 as YYEEEE. V was shortened by 2 bases and J by 1 base, with 13 bases between the two germline ends. This CDR3 contains 15 residues. The CDR3, as DNA: TGTGCCAGCAGCTTTTTAGGACCGGCGTCCTACGAGCAGTACTTC. Protein sequence: CASSFLGPASYEQYF.

The chain combines TRBV30 with TRBJ1-1, with 7 bases fitting TRBD1. The germline V gene encodes CDR1 GTSNPN and CDR2 SVGIG (reference sequence). V dropped 4 bases and J dropped 4; count of bases not matched to a gene: 21. The CDR3 length is 18 residues. The DNA of the CDR3 is TGTGCCTGGATTATTAGGGGGGGGGACAGCGAATGGGTCACTGAAGCTTTCTTT. Encoded protein: CAWIIRGGDSEWVTEAFF.

This sequence joins TRBV30 and TRBJ1-5; D unclear. This CDR3 has 13 residues. Trimming left V 1 base short and J 5 bases short, with 9 bases between. CDR1 GTSNPN and CDR2 SVGIG come from the germline V gene (reference sequence). CDR3 DNA sequence: TGTGCCTGGAGTGAATCCGGTTATCAGCCCCAGCATTTT. Its protein product is CAWSESGYQPQHF.

This clone has only one observation. The J gene is TRBJ2-1, the V gene TRBV4-1; 7 bases map to TRBD2. Germline V gene lookup returns CDR1 MGHRA and CDR2 YSYEKL. With V trimmed by 4 bases and J by 4 bases, 13 bases remained unmatched. This CDR3 comprises 17 residues. This CDR3 is CASSRTAPGREYNEQFF. CDR3 coding DNA: TGCGCCAGCAGCCGAACCGCGCCCGGGCGGGAGTACAATGAGCAGTTCTTC.

The chain employs TRBV9 and TRBJ1-3; perhaps TRBD1 as D (6 bases). CDR3 length: 14 residues. Germline V gene data show CDR1 as SGDLS and CDR2 as YYNGEE. Trimming took 0 bases from V and 2 from J, leaving 6 bases between them. As DNA, the CDR3 is TGTGCCAGCAGCGTAGGGGGGCCTGGAAACACCATATATTTT. Protein sequence: CASSVGGPGNTIYF.